What follows describes a single TCR beta chain. Enrollment of patients from Seattle took place during active infection, with longitudinal follow-up. As originally analysed: Nucleated cell number was recorded as an estimate derived from reference gene primer amplification. Clones were sequenced by immunoSEQ multiplex PCR, and TCRdb holds only the in-frame ones, with some missing. D and trimming were read from the DNA, whereas the V and J calls and clone size are those reported in that table. The table records almost 300,000 clones, around 92% of them present only once. The sample belongs to a study of blood T cell repertoires in COVID-19. Turning to the study itself: COVID-19 samples collected from the United States, Italy and Spain covered acute and convalescent phases. The cDNA or gDNA used as material had been derived from T cells, B-cell-depleted T cells, or PBMCs.

The CDR3 consists of 14 residues. V was trimmed by 6 bases and J by 2 bases, leaving 13 bases between them. Germline V lookup: CDR1 MNHEY, CDR2 SVGEGT. The V gene is TRBV6-2 or TRBV6-3, the J gene TRBJ1-2, with D hard to call. This sequence was found in a woman between 25 and 40 years old with COVID-19, enrolled during active disease. Sequencing was performed on peripheral blood. CDR3: CASSPTSSNYGYTF. CDR3 in DNA: TGTGCCAGCAGCCCGACATCTTCAAACTATGGCTACACCTTC.